The next 15 T cell receptor beta chains were all read from a single sample in a study of vaccination and CD4 T cells after COVID-19. Researchers used the Oncomine TCR Beta short-read assay to sequence DNA from cultured CD4+ T cells. TCRdb re-called the PCR reads with MiXCR, one entry per CDR3 protein. The table includes about 20,000 distinct CDR3 sequences, around 44% detected once. Their antigens remain unidentified. Described treatment: approximately nine-day PBMC culture with coronavirus spike peptide pools or control peptides (ViraFEST assay). The sample consisted of CD4+ T cells from blood, cultured in vitro. The receptors shown here come from a human donor who had recovered from COVID-19.

The V gene is TRBV7-2, the J gene TRBJ2-4; TRBD1 agrees at 9 bases. V lost 5 bases, J lost 8 bases, and 7 bases stayed unmatched. This CDR3 region has 14 residues. The germline V gene encodes CDR1 SGHTA and CDR2 FQGNSA. This CDR3 is CASSITGGEYIQYF. The CDR3 DNA reads as TGTGCCAGCAGCATAACAGGGGGCGAATACATTCAGTACTTC.

This clonotype was seen only a few times. The chain combines TRBV29-1 with TRBJ1-1, with 9 bases identical to TRBD1. Germline V gene lookup returns CDR1 SQVTM and CDR2 ANQGSEA. The CDR3 runs 13 residues. V lost 4 bases, J lost 8 bases, and 8 bases stayed unmatched. CDR3 bases: TGCAGCGTTGCCGGGACAGGGTTTTTGGAAGCTTTCTTT. Translation gives CSVAGTGFLEAFF.

This clonotype was counted once. The J gene is TRBJ2-7, the V gene TRBV5-1; 7 nucleotides agree with TRBD1. The CDR3 spans 18 residues. Germline CDR1 reads SGHRS; CDR2 reads YFSETQ. V was pared by 5 bases and J by 0 bases, with 17 bases of the junction left unmatched. CDR3: CASRAIPPGDSLSYEQYF. The CDR3 DNA follows: TGCGCCAGCAGGGCTATACCGCCAGGGGACAGCCTCTCCTACGAGCAGTACTTC.

The rearrangement uses TRBV5-1 and TRBJ1-2; D uncertain. The length of the CDR3 is 14 residues. CDR1 is SGHRS, CDR2 YFSETQ, per germline. With 0 bases removed from V and 12 bases from J, the gap between germline ends came to 18 bases. The CDR3 DNA is TGCGCCAGCAGCTTGGCCGGGTCCGTTCCTATTGACACCTTC. The encoded protein is CASSLAGSVPIDTF.

The chain links TRBV28 to TRBJ2-1; 14 bases fit TRBD2. The CDR3 consists of 15 residues. Germline assignment: CDR1 MDHEN and CDR2 SYDVKM. V trimming: 5 bases; J trimming: 6 bases; junction bases outside the gene matches: 3. CDR3 nucleotides: TGTGCCAGCAGTCGCGGGACTAGCGGGAGCAATGAGCAGTTCTTC. The encoded protein is CASSRGTSGSNEQFF.

This clonotype was picked up a small number of times. The chain employs TRBV6-8 and TRBJ1-6; TRBD1 matches 9 bases. V was clipped by 8 bases and J by 9 bases; unmatched bases: 11. Germline assignment: CDR1 MNHGY and CDR2 SAAAGT. The CDR3 extends over 15 amino acids. The CDR3 DNA is TGTGCCAGCCTTCGCCAACAGGGGGCAGGTTCACCCCTCCACTTT. Translating it yields CASLRQQGAGSPLHF.

J is TRBJ1-5 and V is TRBV7-9; 8 nucleotides match TRBD1. This CDR3 has 15 amino acids. Trimming removed 1 base from V and 7 bases from J; junction bases left unmatched: 6. Germline V gives CDR1 SEHNR, CDR2 FQNEAQ (reference sequence). The CDR3 DNA reads as TGTGCCAGCAGCTTAGATCAGGGGGCAGGGCAGCCCCAGCATTTT. Protein product: CASSLDQGAGQPQHF.

The rearrangement joins TRBV2 to TRBJ1-1; 7 nucleotides match TRBD1. CDR3 length: 15 residues. Germline assignment: CDR1 SNHLY and CDR2 FYNNEI. With V trimmed by 1 base and J by 1 base, 3 bases remained unmatched. Here the CDR3 DNA reads TGTGCCAGCAGTGAAGTACAGGGGCGGAACACTGAAGCTTTCTTT. This encodes CASSEVQGRNTEAFF.

The chain employs TRBV10-3 and TRBJ2-5; D unresolved. Germline V gene sequence: CDR1 ENHRY, CDR2 SYGVKD. Deletions cut 3 bases from V and 3 bases from J, with 14 bases between. This CDR3 has 15 amino acids. CDR3 in DNA: TGTGCCATCAGTGACGCTGGGTTCTACGAAGAGACCCAGTACTTC. This translates into CAISDAGFYEETQYF.

The CDR3 loop is CASSLGLAGSTRSNTGELFF. As DNA, the CDR3 is TGCGCCAGCAGCTTGGGGCTAGCGGGATCTACCAGATCGAACACCGGGGAGCTGTTTTTT. The gene calls are TRBV5-1 and TRBJ2-2; 9 bases match TRBD2. The germline CDR1 and CDR2 sequences are SGHRS and YFSETQ. CDR3 length equals 20 residues. After removal of 0 bases from V and 0 bases from J, the junction contained 12 bases not matched to a gene. The entire variable domain, with the rest obtained from reference TRBV5-1 and TRBJ2-2, is as follows: KAGVTQTPRYLIKTRGQQVTLSCSPISGHRSVSWYQQTPGQGLQFLFEYFSETQRNKGNFPGRFSGRQFSNSRSEMNVSTLELGDSALYLCASSLGLAGSTRSNTGELFFGEGSRLTVL.

The genes are TRBV7-8 and TRBJ1-6; perhaps TRBD1 as D (6 bases). Germline V gene lookup returns CDR1 SGHVS and CDR2 FQNEAQ. Trimming left V 3 bases short and J 7 bases short, with 13 bases between. This CDR3 region has 15 residues. The CDR3 DNA reads as TGTGCCAGCAGCTTGGGACACCCGGTGAATTCACCCCTCCACTTT. Translating it yields CASSLGHPVNSPLHF.

The J gene is TRBJ2-7, the V gene TRBV20-1; perhaps TRBD2 as D (6 bases). V was shortened by 6 bases and J by 0 bases, with 18 bases between the two germline ends. This CDR3 has 15 residues. CDR1 and CDR2 from the germline V gene are DFQATT and SNEGSKA (reference sequence). This CDR3 is CSAQGGGVSSYEQYF. CDR3 sequence (DNA): TGCAGTGCCCAGGGAGGCGGGGTTAGCTCCTACGAGCAGTACTTC.

This clonotype was recorded a few times. The J gene is TRBJ2-4, the V gene TRBV20-1, with D uncertain. Germline V gene sequence: CDR1 DFQATT, CDR2 SNEGSKA (reference sequence). This CDR3 spans 13 amino acids. Trimming took off 5 bases at V and 0 bases at J, with 8 bases between the two ends. CDR3: CSAPDRAKNIQYF. The CDR3 nucleotides read TGCAGTGCTCCCGACCGAGCCAAAAACATTCAGTACTTC.

This clonotype was seen more than once but under ten times. The chain has TRBV20-1 and TRBJ1-3; possible D gene TRBD1, 6 bases. CDR1 is DFQATT, CDR2 SNEGSKA, per germline (reference sequence). Trimming shortened V by 4 bases and J by 0 bases, and 10 bases separated the two germline ends. The CDR3 extends over 14 amino acids. DNA of the CDR3: TGCAGTGCTACAGACAGGTCCTCTGGAAACACCATATATTTT. Translating gives CSATDRSSGNTIYF.

The chain recombines TRBV20-1 with TRBJ2-7, with TRBD1 identical over 9 bases. The V gene end was trimmed by 0 bases and the J gene end by 3 bases; junction bases not matched to a gene: 6. Per the germline V gene, CDR1 is DFQATT and CDR2 is SNEGSKA (reference sequence). The length of the CDR3 is 15 residues. The CDR3 nucleotides read TGCAGTGCTAGAGATCCAGGGACAGGGAGCTACGAGCAGTACTTC. This encodes CSARDPGTGSYEQYF.